The source of this T cell receptor (beta chain) is a study of blood T cell repertoires in COVID-19. Study overall: Sites in the United States, Italy and Spain provided acute and convalescent COVID-19 samples. The analysed material was cDNA or gDNA that came from T cells, B-cell-depleted T cells, or PBMCs.

Trimming removed 3 bases at V and 2 bases at J, with 8 bases between. Germline V lookup: CDR1 LNHDA, CDR2 SQIVND (reference sequence). The CDR3 length is 15 residues. This clone was counted a few times. In the source study's methods: Amplification of reference gene primers was used by the study to estimate nucleated cell counts. Measured with immunoSEQ multiplex PCR; TCRdb has only the in-frame clones, and not every one. V, J and clone size are those of that table, while D and trimming were read from the DNA. The sample consists of roughly 59,000 clones, 70% to 80% of them appearing once. The chain links TRBV19 to TRBJ2-6; D possibly corresponds to TRBD2 (5 bases). The receptor was isolated from a human donor in a cohort sampled during active COVID-19. The sequenced sample was peripheral blood. CDR3 DNA: TGTGCCAGTAGTATGCGCGGGCCTGGGGCCAACGTCCTGACTTTC. Its translation is CASSMRGPGANVLTF.